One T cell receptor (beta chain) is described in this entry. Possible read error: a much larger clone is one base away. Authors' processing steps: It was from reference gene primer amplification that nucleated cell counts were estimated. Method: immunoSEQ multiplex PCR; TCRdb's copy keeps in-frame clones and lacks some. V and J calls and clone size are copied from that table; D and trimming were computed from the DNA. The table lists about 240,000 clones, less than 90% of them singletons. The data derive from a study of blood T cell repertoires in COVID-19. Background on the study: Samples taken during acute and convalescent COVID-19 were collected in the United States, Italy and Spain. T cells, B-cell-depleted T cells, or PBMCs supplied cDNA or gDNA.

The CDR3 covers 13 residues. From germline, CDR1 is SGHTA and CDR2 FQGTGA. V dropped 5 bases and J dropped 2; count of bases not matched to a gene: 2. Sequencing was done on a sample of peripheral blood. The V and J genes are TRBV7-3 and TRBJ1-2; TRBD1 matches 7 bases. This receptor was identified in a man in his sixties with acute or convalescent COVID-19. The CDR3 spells CASSPTGNYGYTF. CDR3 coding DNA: TGTGCCAGCAGCCCGACAGGGAACTATGGCTACACCTTC.